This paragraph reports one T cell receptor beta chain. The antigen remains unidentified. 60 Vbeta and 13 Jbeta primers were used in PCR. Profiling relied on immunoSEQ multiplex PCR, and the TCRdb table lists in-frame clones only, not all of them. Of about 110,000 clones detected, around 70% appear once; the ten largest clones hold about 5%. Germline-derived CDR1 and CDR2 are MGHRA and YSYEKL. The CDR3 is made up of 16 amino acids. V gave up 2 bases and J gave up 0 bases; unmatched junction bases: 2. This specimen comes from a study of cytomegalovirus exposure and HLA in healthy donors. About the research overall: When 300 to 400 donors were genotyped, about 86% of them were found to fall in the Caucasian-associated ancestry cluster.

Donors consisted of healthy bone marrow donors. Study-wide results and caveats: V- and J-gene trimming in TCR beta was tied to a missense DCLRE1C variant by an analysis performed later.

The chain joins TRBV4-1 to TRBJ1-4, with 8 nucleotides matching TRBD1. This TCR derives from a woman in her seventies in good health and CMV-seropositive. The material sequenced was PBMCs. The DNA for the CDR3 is TGCGCCAGCAGCCAACAGGGGGCCCCAACTAATGAAAAACTGTTTTTT. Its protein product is CASSQQGAPTNEKLFF.